The 30 T cell receptor beta chains presented below share a single source sample, sequenced in a study of blood T cell repertoires in COVID-19. The data were produced by immunoSEQ multiplex PCR, yet TCRdb's version contains in-frame clones alone and is incomplete. Among some 300,000 clones listed, 88% were seen once. Sequenced: PBMCs or T cells enriched from blood (not recorded which). Receptors originate from a woman aged 55-70 years in a cohort exposed to, infected with or recovered from COVID-19 (not recorded which).

The V call is TRBV2, the J call TRBJ2-6, with D unclear. The length of the CDR3 is 15 residues. Trimming pared 1 base from V and 2 bases from J, leaving 6 bases between. Per germline, CDR1 SNHLY and CDR2 FYNNEI. The CDR3 DNA follows: TGTGCCAGCAGTGAAGGACAACCTGGGGCCAACGTCCTGACTTTC. It codes for CASSEGQPGANVLTF.

This rearrangement joins TRBV2 to TRBJ2-1, with 9 bases matching TRBD1. CDR1 and CDR2 from the germline V gene are SNHLY and FYNNEI. V dropped 8 bases and J dropped 6; count of bases not matched to a gene: 11. The CDR3 consists of 15 residues. CDR3 residues: CASSLEQGARNEQFF. In DNA form, the CDR3 reads TGTGCCAGCTCTCTTGAACAGGGGGCGCGCAATGAGCAGTTCTTC. The variable domain in full, completed from reference TRBV2 and TRBJ2-1, reads EPEVTQTPSHQVTQMGQEVILRCVPISNHLYFYWYRQILGQKVEFLVSFYNNEISEKSEIFDDQFSVERPDGSNFTLKIRSTKLEDSAMYFCASSLEQGARNEQFFGPGTRLTVL.

This clone was seen just once. This sequence joins TRBV19 and TRBJ1-4; 10 nucleotides match TRBD1. This CDR3 has 13 residues. The trim removed 5 bases at V and 6 bases at J, leaving 0 bases unmatched. Germline-derived CDR1 and CDR2 are LNHDA and SQIVND (reference sequence). In DNA form, the CDR3 reads TGTGCCAGTAGTGACAGGGGGCATGAAAAACTGTTTTTT. As protein: CASSDRGHEKLFF. Full variable domain (missing parts from reference TRBV19 and TRBJ1-4): DGGITQSPKYLFRKEGQNVTLSCEQNLNHDAMYWYRQDPGQGLRLIYYSQIVNDFQKGDIAEGYSVSREKKESFPLTVTSAQKNPTAFYLCASSDRGHEKLFFGSGTQLSVL.

The rearrangement uses TRBV7-2 and TRBJ1-4; no clear D gene. Trimming shortened V by 1 base and J by 5 bases, and 11 bases separated the two germline ends. The CDR3 has 15 residues. Germline lookup yields CDR1 SGHTA and CDR2 FQGNSA. In DNA, the CDR3 is TGTGCCAGCAGCTTAGGAGGGAGGTCAAATGAAAAACTGTTTTTT. This sequence encodes CASSLGGRSNEKLFF.

The chain has TRBV4-1 and TRBJ2-3; D is perhaps TRBD1 (5 bases). V was trimmed by 3 bases and J by 2 bases, leaving 12 bases between them. The germline gives CDR1 MGHRA, CDR2 YSYEKL. CDR3 size: 15 residues. The CDR3: CASSQGQGNTDTQYF. The CDR3 DNA reads TGCGCCAGCAGCCAGGGGCAGGGAAACACAGATACGCAGTATTTT.

CDR3 region: CSASARQGVGNSPLHF. Written as DNA, the CDR3 is TGCAGTGCTAGTGCCCGGCAGGGGGTTGGCAATTCACCCCTCCACTTT. The chain couples TRBV20-1 to TRBJ1-6; TRBD1 agrees at 7 bases. CDR1 is DFQATT, CDR2 SNEGSKA, per germline (reference sequence). This CDR3 spans 16 amino acids. With V trimmed by 3 bases and J by 7 bases, 12 bases remained unmatched.

The V gene is TRBV7-6, the J gene TRBJ2-4, with 13 bases aligning to TRBD2. V shed 3 bases and J 12 bases; nucleotides not matched to a gene: 11. CDR1 and CDR2 (germline): SGHVS, FNYEAQ. This CDR3 has 16 amino acids. CDR3 in DNA: TGTGCCAGCAGCTTGGGGCGGGGGACTAGCGGGGATAATCAGTACTTC. This codes for CASSLGRGTSGDNQYF.

This rearrangement joins TRBV9 to TRBJ2-1, with a tentative D call TRBD2 (6 bases). This CDR3 comprises 15 residues. Trimming took off 1 base at V and 6 bases at J, with 14 bases between the two ends. CDR1 and CDR2 from the germline V gene are SGDLS and YYNGEE. The CDR3 coding sequence is TGTGCCAGCAGCGTATCAACTAGCCGGGGCAATGAGCAGTTCTTC. Translation gives CASSVSTSRGNEQFF.

This clone occurred many times. The chain couples TRBV24-1 to TRBJ2-1, with 16 bases aligning to TRBD2. The CDR3 contains 22 residues. V gave up 5 bases and J gave up 0 bases; unmatched junction bases: 15. Germline CDR1 KGHDR, CDR2 SFDVKD. The CDR3, as DNA: TGTGCCACCAGTGGACTAGGACAGAATGGGACTAGCGGGAGGGCCTCCTACAATGAGCAGTTCTTC. Its translation is CATSGLGQNGTSGRASYNEQFF.

The CDR3 DNA follows: TGCGCCAGCAGCCCGGGACTAGCGCCAGAAGAGACCCAGTACTTC. It specifies CASSPGLAPEETQYF. The chain has TRBV5-1 and TRBJ2-5; 10 nucleotides match TRBD2. Germline assignment: CDR1 SGHRS and CDR2 YFSETQ. Germline trimming cut 4 bases from V and 3 bases from J; bases unmatched to any gene: 6. The length of the CDR3 is 15 residues.

The chain joins TRBV27 to TRBJ1-6; 10 bases line up with TRBD1. This CDR3 has 14 residues. From germline, CDR1 is MNHEY and CDR2 SMNVEV (reference sequence). J gave up 9 bases and V 6 bases, and 5 bases lay outside the gene matches. In DNA form, the CDR3 reads TGTGCCAGCAGCCGGGACAGGGGAACTTCACCCCTCCACTTT. Translation gives CASSRDRGTSPLHF.

About this clone itself: Other DNA sequences within the sample encode an identical CDR3. The chain joins TRBV6-5 to TRBJ2-6; 10 positions agree with TRBD1. Looked up from germline, CDR1 is MNHEY and CDR2 is SVGAGI. The CDR3 loop spans 15 amino acids. V gave up 8 bases and J gave up 0 bases; unmatched junction bases: 1. CDR3: CASRTGGSGANVLTF. The CDR3 DNA reads TGTGCCAGCCGGACAGGGGGCTCTGGGGCCAACGTCCTGACTTTC.

The chain links TRBV2 to TRBJ1-1; TRBD1 is a possible D gene (5 bases). The germline gives CDR1 SNHLY, CDR2 FYNNEI. Trimming took 7 bases from V and 2 from J, leaving 11 bases between them. CDR3 length: 13 residues. CDR3 loop: CASKTETNTEAFF. CDR3 DNA sequence: TGTGCCAGCAAGACAGAGACTAACACTGAAGCTTTCTTT.

V gene TRBV19 combines with J gene TRBJ1-2; TRBD1 agrees at 9 bases. From germline, CDR1 is LNHDA and CDR2 SQIVND (reference sequence). Trimming cost V 5 bases and J 7 bases; bases outside gene matches: 8. This CDR3 region has 14 residues. Here the CDR3 reads CASSFQTGGRGYTF. The DNA of the CDR3 is TGTGCCAGTAGTTTCCAAACAGGGGGCCGTGGCTACACCTTC.

This clone was observed once. This sequence joins TRBV24-1 and TRBJ2-2; maybe TRBD1 (5 bases). Germline loops: CDR1 KGHDR, CDR2 SFDVKD. The V end was cut by 3 bases, the J end by 2 bases, with 12 bases between. This CDR3 has 16 amino acids. For the CDR3, the DNA is TGTGCCACCAGTGATCCGACAGCTACCAACACCGGGGAGCTGTTTTTT. This sequence encodes CATSDPTATNTGELFF.

As concerns this clone: This sample also contains other DNA sequences that code for the same CDR3. The chain couples TRBV7-3 to TRBJ2-3, with D possibly TRBD1 on 6 matching bases. Germline assignment: CDR1 SGHTA and CDR2 FQGTGA. This CDR3 spans 14 amino acids. V was trimmed by 2 bases and J by 3 bases, leaving 9 bases between them. Here the CDR3 DNA reads TGTGCCAGCAGCTTAGGTCAGGGGACAGATACGCAGTATTTT. Amino acid sequence: CASSLGQGTDTQYF.

The V call is TRBV5-8, the J call TRBJ1-5; D gene unclear. The CDR3 is 16 amino acids. Trimming shortened V by 1 base and J by 3 bases, and 14 bases separated the two germline ends. The germline V gene has CDR1 SGHTS and CDR2 YDEGEE. CDR3 DNA: TGTGCCAGCAGCTTGCGGACCCCGGGAGACAATCAGCCCCAGCATTTT. Translated, it gives CASSLRTPGDNQPQHF.

The V call is TRBV4-2, the J call TRBJ2-7; D may be TRBD2 (6 bases). The CDR3 consists of 15 residues. Germline V CDR1 and CDR2: LGHNA, YNFKEQ. The V end lost 0 bases, the J end lost 2 bases, and 11 bases lay between the germline ends. The CDR3: CASSQDRGTAYEQYF. The CDR3 DNA follows: TGTGCCAGCAGCCAAGATCGGGGGACTGCCTACGAGCAGTACTTC.

This clone appeared once. This rearrangement joins TRBV7-6 to TRBJ2-7; 8 positions agree with TRBD2. Germline V gives CDR1 SGHVS, CDR2 FNYEAQ. The CDR3 spans 14 residues. J was trimmed by 2 bases and V by 5 bases; bases with no gene match: 5. CDR3 sequence reads: CASSLREGAYEQYF. For the CDR3, the DNA is TGTGCCAGCAGCCTCCGGGAGGGTGCCTACGAGCAGTACTTC.

This chain links TRBV4-3 with TRBJ2-3; 7 nucleotides match TRBD1. CDR1 is LGHNA, CDR2 YSLEER, per germline. After removal of 4 bases from V and 6 bases from J, the junction contained 4 bases not matched to a gene. The CDR3 runs to 13 residues. CDR3 region: CASSPGTADTQYF. CDR3 DNA sequence: TGCGCCAGCAGCCCCGGGACAGCTGATACGCAGTATTTT.

This chain joins TRBV10-2 and TRBJ2-3; D may be TRBD2 (6 bases). The CDR3 spans 14 residues. The V gene's germline CDR1 is WSHSY and CDR2 SAAADI. Deletions cut 6 bases from V and 2 bases from J, with 12 bases between. The CDR3 coding sequence is TGCGCCAGCAGCTCGACTAGATTCACAGATACGCAGTATTTT. Translation: CASSSTRFTDTQYF.

CDR3 sequence reads: CASSLSSSYNEQFF. The CDR3, as DNA: TGTGCCAGCAGCTTAAGTAGCTCCTACAATGAGCAGTTCTTC. J is TRBJ2-1 and V is TRBV11-3, with D hard to call. The CDR3 runs 14 residues. The V end lost 2 bases, the J end lost 0 bases, and 5 bases lay between the germline ends. Germline V lookup: CDR1 SGHNT, CDR2 YENEEA.

This chain joins TRBV5-4 and TRBJ2-7; 9 nucleotides agree with TRBD2. Germline CDR1 SGHNT, CDR2 YYREEE (reference sequence). The CDR3 runs 16 residues. V lost 2 bases and J lost 2; bases outside the gene matches: 8. The CDR3 nucleotides read TGTGCCAGCAGCTTTGGAGCGGGAGGCGGGACCTACGAGCAGTACTTC. It specifies CASSFGAGGGTYEQYF.

The V call is TRBV19, the J call TRBJ1-5, with 11 positions matching TRBD1. This CDR3 is 19 amino acids long. V lost 0 bases, J lost 2 bases, and 9 bases stayed unmatched. Germline CDR1 is LNHDA and CDR2 is SQIVND (reference sequence). CDR3 amino acids: CASSIEWTGGKVGNQPQHF. CDR3 bases: TGTGCCAGTAGTATAGAGTGGACAGGGGGCAAGGTGGGCAATCAGCCCCAGCATTTT.

The chain recombines TRBV28 with TRBJ1-2; D is uncertain. This CDR3 contains 12 residues. Germline V lookup: CDR1 MDHEN, CDR2 SYDVKM. Trimming removed 6 bases from V and 6 bases from J, with 11 bases in between. The CDR3 spells CASRPPWHGYTF. CDR3 in DNA: TGTGCCAGCAGGCCCCCCTGGCATGGCTACACCTTC.

V and J are TRBV5-1 and TRBJ1-4, with 7 positions matching TRBD1. The germline V gene encodes CDR1 SGHRS and CDR2 YFSETQ. J lost 7 bases, V lost 5 bases, and 8 bases had no gene match. This CDR3 has 14 amino acids. CDR3 region: CASRLTGLGEKLFF. The CDR3 region has the DNA TGCGCCAGCAGGCTGACAGGGTTAGGTGAAAAACTGTTTTTT.

This clone was detected a few times. This sample includes further DNA sequences coding for the same CDR3. The rearrangement uses TRBV5-1 and TRBJ2-7, with D hard to call. V was shortened by 0 bases and J by 3 bases, with 4 bases between the two germline ends. The CDR3 consists of 12 residues. Looked up from germline, CDR1 is SGHRS and CDR2 is YFSETQ. The CDR3 is CASSLDGYEQYF. DNA of the CDR3: TGCGCCAGCAGCTTGGACGGCTACGAGCAGTACTTC.

The chain combines TRBV7-2 with TRBJ2-4; no reliable D call. The CDR3 runs 13 residues. With 4 bases removed from V and 7 bases from J, the gap between germline ends came to 11 bases. Per germline, CDR1 SGHTA and CDR2 FQGNSA. CDR3 nucleotide sequence: TGTGCCAGCAGCTACCGCGGCGCGAACATTCAGTACTTC. Translating gives CASSYRGANIQYF.

The gene calls are TRBV28 and TRBJ2-1, with 10 bases fitting TRBD1. V lost 5 bases and J lost 8; bases outside the gene matches: 9. The CDR3 totals 15 residues. Germline V lookup: CDR1 MDHEN, CDR2 SYDVKM. The CDR3 DNA sequence: TGTGCCAGCAGTCCATCGGACAGGGGGGACCATGAGCAGTTCTTC. This sequence encodes CASSPSDRGDHEQFF.

The CDR3 bases are TGTGCCAGCAGGCCTGGCAGGGGGCACGGCTATGGCTACACCTTC. Protein sequence: CASRPGRGHGYGYTF. The chain has TRBV28 and TRBJ1-2, with 8 bases fitting TRBD1. The CDR3 covers 15 residues. V shed 6 bases and J 4 bases; nucleotides not matched to a gene: 10. Looked up from germline, CDR1 is MDHEN and CDR2 is SYDVKM.